This T cell receptor beta chain was recovered during a study of T cell responses to AZD1222 COVID-19 vaccine. CDR1 is SEHNR and CDR2 is FQNEAQ in the germline V gene (reference sequence). V was shortened by 0 bases and J by 0 bases, with 6 bases between the two germline ends. The CDR3 totals 14 residues. The data were produced by immunoSEQ multiplex PCR, yet TCRdb's version contains in-frame clones alone and is incomplete. The sample yields 110,000 to 150,000 clones, more than 75% seen once. This receptor was taken from an adult who received the AZD1222 COVID-19 vaccine. This rearrangement joins TRBV7-9 to TRBJ2-7; no clear D gene. The specimen comprised peripheral blood, sampled 28 days after the second AZD1222 dose. The CDR3 DNA is TGTGCCAGCAGCTTAGCGGGGTTCTCCTACGAGCAGTACTTC. Its translation: CASSLAGFSYEQYF.